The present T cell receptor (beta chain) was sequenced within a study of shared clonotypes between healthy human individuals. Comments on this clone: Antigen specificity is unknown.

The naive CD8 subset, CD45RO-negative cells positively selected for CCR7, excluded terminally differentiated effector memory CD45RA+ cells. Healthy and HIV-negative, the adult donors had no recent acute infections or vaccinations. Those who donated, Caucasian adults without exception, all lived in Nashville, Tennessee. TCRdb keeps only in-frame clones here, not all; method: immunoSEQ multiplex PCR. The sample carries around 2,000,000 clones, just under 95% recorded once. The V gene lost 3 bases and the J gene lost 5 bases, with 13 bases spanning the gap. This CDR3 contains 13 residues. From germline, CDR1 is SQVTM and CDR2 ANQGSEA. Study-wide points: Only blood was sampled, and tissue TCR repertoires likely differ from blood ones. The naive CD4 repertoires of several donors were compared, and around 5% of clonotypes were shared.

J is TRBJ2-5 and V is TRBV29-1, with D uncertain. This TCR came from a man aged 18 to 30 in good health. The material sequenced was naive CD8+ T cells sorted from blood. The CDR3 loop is CSVDLSAAETQYF. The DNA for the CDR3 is TGCAGCGTTGACCTCTCGGCGGCGGAGACCCAGTACTTC.